The rows below give T cell receptor beta chains drawn from one sample of a study of blood T cell repertoires in COVID-19. Sequencing was performed with immunoSEQ multiplex PCR; in TCRdb, only in-frame clones are kept and a portion is missing. The sample includes a few hundred thousand clones, approximately 88% of them seen just once. Sequenced: peripheral blood. The receptors shown here come from a man between 18 and 35 years old who had recovered from COVID-19. Each CDR3 is given with its conserved first and last residue. A D gene is named only where the DNA matches it firmly. Rows may omit the clone size; those that give it use once, few, many or a size class.

V gene,D gene,J gene,clone size,CDR3 DNA,CDR3 protein
TRBV29-1,TRBD1,TRBJ1-1,.,TGCAGCCTTGGGGGACAGGGTATGACTGAAGCTTTCTTT,CSLGGQGMTEAFF
TRBV6-5,.,TRBJ2-7,.,TGTGCCAGCAGTTACCTCACATCTTCTGTCAACGAGCAGTACTTC,CASSYLTSSVNEQYF
TRBV7-3,TRBD2,TRBJ2-2,.,TGTGCCAGCAGCTCTTCGACTAGCCCCAACACCGGGGAGCTGTTTTTT,CASSSSTSPNTGELFF
TRBV7-9,.,TRBJ2-5,.,TGTGCCAGCAACCCACGGGCGGGCGAGACCCAGTACTTC,CASNPRAGETQYF
TRBV3-1/TRBV3-2,.,TRBJ1-1,.,TGTGCCAGCAGCCAAGTTTTGACTAGTGAAGCTTTCTTT,CASSQVLTSEAFF
TRBV3-1/TRBV3-2,TRBD2,TRBJ2-1,.,TGTGCCAGCAGCCAAGATGGTACTAGCGGGGGGGCGTTGGAGCAGTTCTTC,CASSQDGTSGGALEQFF
TRBV11-1,TRBD2,TRBJ2-3,.,TGTGCCAGCAGCTTACTACCGGGAGGAGGCACAGATACGCAGTATTTT,CASSLLPGGGTDTQYF
TRBV4-1,.,TRBJ2-1,.,TGCGCCAGCAGCCAAGATTGGAGTTCCTTGAGCTCCTACAATGAGCAGTTCTTC,CASSQDWSSLSSYNEQFF
TRBV27,TRBD1,TRBJ1-2,.,TGTGCCAGCAGTTTATCGGGGACAGGGCGAGGCTACACCTTC,CASSLSGTGRGYTF
TRBV29-1,.,TRBJ1-2,.,TGCAGCGCCACCGGTGGGGGGGCCGGCGGCTACACCTTC,CSATGGGAGGYTF
TRBV6-5,.,TRBJ2-5,.,TGTGCCAGCAGTTACGAAGCCAGAGGAGAGACCCAGTACTTC,CASSYEARGETQYF
TRBV6-6,TRBD2,TRBJ2-5,.,TGTGCCAGCAGTCCCCCTTTGAGAGCGGGGGGGCTCGAGACCCAGTACTTC,CASSPPLRAGGLETQYF
TRBV10-3,TRBD1,TRBJ1-6,.,TGTGCCATCAGTGAGTTGTTAGACAGGGGACTTTCACCCCTCCACTTT,CAISELLDRGLSPLHF
TRBV12-3/TRBV12-4,TRBD1,TRBJ1-2,.,TGTGCCAGCAGTCAAGGGGGCGCAGGGGGCTACACCTTC,CASSQGGAGGYTF
TRBV18,.,TRBJ1-5,.,TGTGCCAGCTCACCCACAGGACAGCCCCAGCATTTT,CASSPTGQPQHF
TRBV27,.,TRBJ1-1,.,TGTGCCAGCAGTCCTCTAGGTGGCACTGAAGCTTTCTTT,CASSPLGGTEAFF
TRBV30,TRBD2,TRBJ2-3,.,TGTGCCTGGAGCCCCCCTGGACTAGATAGAGATACGCAGTATTTT,CAWSPPGLDRDTQYF
TRBV5-6,TRBD1,TRBJ1-2,few,TGTGCCAGCAGCCCGGACAGGGCCTATGGCTACACCTTC,CASSPDRAYGYTF
TRBV29-1,.,TRBJ2-7,.,TGCAGCGTAACGAAGGAGTCCTACGAGCAGTACTTC,CSVTKESYEQYF
TRBV7-6,.,TRBJ1-2,.,TGTGCCAGCAGCTTGGGGGAGGCGGACTATGGCTACACCTTC,CASSLGEADYGYTF
TRBV4-2,TRBD2,TRBJ2-3,.,TGTGCCAGCAGCCTACGGGGTAGCGGGAGCATGGGAGATACGCAGTATTTT,CASSLRGSGSMGDTQYF
TRBV6-5,.,TRBJ2-3,.,TGTGCCAGCGGAGCAGGGGTTTACACAGATACGCAGTATTTT,CASGAGVYTDTQYF
TRBV19,.,TRBJ1-2,.,TGTGCCAGTAGCGAGCAGGGGACGACTAACTATGGCTACACCTTC,CASSEQGTTNYGYTF
TRBV10-3,.,TRBJ1-3,.,TGTGCCATCAGTTCAGGGTTTGACTCTGGAAACACCATATATTTT,CAISSGFDSGNTIYF
TRBV19,TRBD1,TRBJ1-2,.,TGTGCCAGTAGTTCCGGGACAGGCGCAATTGGCTACACCTTC,CASSSGTGAIGYTF
TRBV6-5,.,TRBJ2-7,.,TGTGCCAGCGGATCAGGGGAACCACTCGAGCAGTACTTC,CASGSGEPLEQYF
TRBV19,.,TRBJ1-1,.,TGTGCCAGTAGTATCAGACTTAGGAACACTGAAGCTTTCTTT,CASSIRLRNTEAFF
TRBV10-3,.,TRBJ1-1,.,TGTGCCATCAGCAGGGGAGAGGCTGAAGCTTTCTTT,CAISRGEAEAFF
TRBV6-5,.,TRBJ1-2,once,TGTGCCAGCACAAGGAGTCATAACTATGGCTACACCTTC,CASTRSHNYGYTF
TRBV7-6,TRBD2,TRBJ2-3,.,TGTGCCAGCAGCCCCAGCGGGGGCCGCACAGATACGCAGTATTTT,CASSPSGGRTDTQYF
TRBV27,TRBD2,TRBJ2-7,.,TGTGCCAGCAGTCCCTCGGGACTAGCGGGGGGGCCCAGATACTACGAGCAGTACTTC,CASSPSGLAGGPRYYEQYF
TRBV19,TRBD1,TRBJ2-7,.,TGTGCCAGTAGCGAGTATAAGGGGGCGGACGAGCAGTACTTC,CASSEYKGADEQYF
TRBV7-2,.,TRBJ2-7,.,TGTGCCAGCAGCACCTCCCCCATAGCCCACGAGCAGTACTTC,CASSTSPIAHEQYF
TRBV19,.,TRBJ2-1,.,TGTGCCAGTAGGAGAGATGGTTCCTACAATGAGCAGTTCTTC,CASRRDGSYNEQFF
TRBV27,TRBD2,TRBJ2-7,.,TGTGCCAGCAGTCCCCTTCTAGCGGGTTTAACCTCCTACGAGCAGTACTTC,CASSPLLAGLTSYEQYF
TRBV19,TRBD1,TRBJ2-3,.,TGTGCCAGTAGTATAAGACAGGGAGATACGCAGTATTTT,CASSIRQGDTQYF
TRBV28,.,TRBJ1-6,.,TGTGCCAGCAGTTCGGGTTCACCCCTCCACTTT,CASSSGSPLHF
TRBV7-9,.,TRBJ2-4,.,TGTGCCAGCAGCTTTGCCGGGGGTAAAAACATTCAGTACTTC,CASSFAGGKNIQYF
TRBV6-6,.,TRBJ1-1,.,TGTGCCAGCAGTTACCTGGAGAGGGCTGAAGCTTTCTTT,CASSYLERAEAFF
TRBV13,.,TRBJ1-2,.,TGTGCCAGCAGTTTTGACAGCCTTATCTCAGGCTACACCTTC,CASSFDSLISGYTF
TRBV27,.,TRBJ2-6,.,TGTGCCAGCAGTTTATTAAACTCTGGGGCCAACGTCCTGACTTTC,CASSLLNSGANVLTF
TRBV19,.,TRBJ1-4,.,TGTGCCACCACCGGCCGAGATGGGGCTCATGAAAAACTGTTTTTT,CATTGRDGAHEKLFF
TRBV7-9,.,TRBJ2-3,.,TGTGCCAGCAGCCCTACCACAGATACGCAGTATTTT,CASSPTTDTQYF
TRBV6-5,TRBD1,TRBJ1-3,.,TGTGCCAGCATCGACAGGGGGTCTGGAAACACCATATATTTT,CASIDRGSGNTIYF
TRBV7-9,TRBD2,TRBJ2-2,.,TGTGCCAGCAGCGAGGGACTAGCGGGGTTACGTCCCGGGGAGCTGTTTTTT,CASSEGLAGLRPGELFF
TRBV4-1,.,TRBJ1-1,.,TGCGCCAGCAGCCAAGATGAGGAGAAGAACACTGAAGCTTTCTTT,CASSQDEEKNTEAFF